The 32 T cell receptor beta chains below all came from one sample that was sequenced in a study of cytotoxic CD8 clonotypes in ibrutinib-treated CLL. Clones were sequenced by immunoSEQ multiplex PCR, and TCRdb holds only the in-frame ones, with some missing. The table lists about 140,000 clones, approximately 80% of them singletons. The sequencing here drew on PBMCs, taken after 36 months of ibrutinib treatment. The receptors originated from a human donor with chronic lymphocytic leukemia.

A few counts support this clone. This same CDR3 is encoded by further DNA sequences in the sample. CDR3 bases: TGTGCCAGTAGTATTACGGGGGCCTCCTACGAGCAGTACTTC. It codes for CASSITGASYEQYF. The chain couples TRBV19 to TRBJ2-7; D may be TRBD1 or TRBD2 (6 bases each). Trimming removed 3 bases from V and 0 bases from J, with 9 bases in between. This CDR3 region has 14 residues. Germline V gene lookup returns CDR1 LNHDA and CDR2 SQIVND (reference sequence). Combining the CDR3 with reference TRBV19 and TRBJ2-7 gives the whole variable domain DGGITQSPKYLFRKEGQNVTLSCEQNLNHDAMYWYRQDPGQGLRLIYYSQIVNDFQKGDIAEGYSVSREKKESFPLTVTSAQKNPTAFYLCASSITGASYEQYFGPGTRLTVT.

The chain joins TRBV15 to TRBJ1-1; TRBD1 agrees at 8 bases. The V gene end was trimmed by 2 bases and the J gene end by 0 bases; junction bases not matched to a gene: 5. Germline V gene lookup returns CDR1 LNHNV and CDR2 YYDKDF (reference sequence). The CDR3 is made up of 16 amino acids. The CDR3 region has the DNA TGTGCCACCAGCAGACCTGAGGGACAGGTGAACACTGAAGCTTTCTTT. Translating gives CATSRPEGQVNTEAFF.

This sequence joins TRBV6-1 and TRBJ2-7, with D possibly TRBD1 on 6 matching bases. Germline assignment: CDR1 MNHNS and CDR2 SASEGT. CDR3 size: 12 residues. Trimming pared 9 bases from V and 6 bases from J, leaving 15 bases between. The CDR3 sequence: CASRGGGTEQYF. The CDR3, as DNA: TGTGCCAGTAGAGGGGGTGGGACCGAGCAGTACTTC.

The rearrangement joins TRBV7-7 to TRBJ2-3; 13 nucleotides match TRBD2. This CDR3 comprises 16 residues. Germline V gene data show CDR1 as SSHAT and CDR2 as FNYEAQ (reference sequence). The ends lost 6 bases at V and 5 bases at J; junction bases unmatched: 8. In DNA form, the CDR3 reads TGTGCCAGCAGGCCAACTAGCGGGAGGGCAAAAGATACGCAGTATTTT. As protein: CASRPTSGRAKDTQYF.

The V gene is TRBV25-1, the J gene TRBJ2-5, with a weak D call TRBD2 (7 bases). Trimming removed 3 bases at V and 4 bases at J, with 24 bases between. The CDR3 has 18 residues. Germline loops: CDR1 MGHDK, CDR2 SYGVNS. The CDR3 here is CASSENRGFWAGVETQYF. CDR3 bases: TGTGCCAGCAGTGAGAATAGGGGGTTTTGGGCGGGAGTAGAGACCCAGTACTTC.

About this clone itself: Sequence at one end of the junction differs from germline and may be a read error. The chain joins TRBV30 to TRBJ2-7, with D hard to call. CDR1 is GTSNPN and CDR2 is SVGIG in the germline V gene (reference sequence). The CDR3 is 15 amino acids. This chain's CDR3 is CAWSVPPRLSHEQYF. CDR3 DNA sequence: TGTGCCTGGAGTGTTCCCCCACGTCTCTCCCACGAGCAGTACTTC.

The chain carries TRBV18 and TRBJ2-7; D gene ambiguous. V was clipped by 0 bases and J by 3 bases, with 6 bases between them. This CDR3 has 13 residues. Per germline, CDR1 KGHSH and CDR2 LQKENI. As DNA, the CDR3 is TGTGCCAGCTCACCACCGACCAGCTACGAGCAGTACTTC. Translation gives CASSPPTSYEQYF.

V usage is TRBV5-8 and J usage is TRBJ2-3, with 13 nucleotides matching TRBD2. The V gene's germline CDR1 is SGHTS and CDR2 YDEGEE. The CDR3 contains 16 residues. The V gene end was trimmed by 6 bases and the J gene end by 4 bases; junction bases not matched to a gene: 8. The CDR3 DNA sequence: TGTGCCAGCAACTCAGGACTAGCGGGAGTGGCAGATACGCAGTATTTT. Translation gives CASNSGLAGVADTQYF.

This clone was found a few times. The identical CDR3 is also encoded by other nucleotide sequences in the sample. V gene TRBV28 combines with J gene TRBJ1-1, with D possibly matching TRBD1 (5 bases). CDR1 and CDR2 from the germline V gene are MDHEN and SYDVKM. CDR3 size: 14 residues. Trimming took off 1 base at V and 1 base at J, with 7 bases between the two ends. CDR3 protein: CASSLFRGNTEAFF. CDR3 bases: TGTGCCAGCAGTTTATTTAGGGGGAACACTGAAGCTTTCTTT.

The CDR3 loop reads CSGRGQLNTEAFF. CDR3 in DNA: TGCAGCGGGAGGGGACAGCTGAACACTGAAGCTTTCTTT. The chain combines TRBV29-1 with TRBJ1-1; TRBD1 matches at 7 bases. The ends lost 7 bases at V and 0 bases at J; junction bases unmatched: 5. The CDR3 has 13 residues. CDR1 is SQVTM, CDR2 ANQGSEA, per germline.

The chain recombines TRBV12-5 with TRBJ2-7; D gene uncertain. Deletions cut 4 bases from V and 3 bases from J, with 4 bases between. This CDR3 has 11 residues. The germline gives CDR1 LGHNT, CDR2 FRNRAP. The chain's CDR3 is CASGSGYEQYF. CDR3 nucleotides: TGTGCTAGTGGTTCGGGCTACGAGCAGTACTTC.

The chain recombines TRBV4-1 with TRBJ2-1; unclear D gene. Per the germline V gene, CDR1 is MGHRA and CDR2 is YSYEKL. This CDR3 comprises 16 residues. Deletions cut 1 base from V and 0 bases from J, with 10 bases between. The CDR3 is CASSQALTASYNEQFF. DNA for the CDR3: TGCGCCAGCAGCCAAGCCCTCACCGCCTCCTACAATGAGCAGTTCTTC.

The chain recombines TRBV11-1 with TRBJ2-6; the D is unclear. This CDR3 is 16 amino acids long. Per germline, CDR1 SGHAT and CDR2 FQDESV (reference sequence). With 1 base removed from V and 0 bases from J, the gap between germline ends came to 7 bases. Written as DNA, the CDR3 is TGTGCCAGCAGCTTAGGTTCGCACTCTGGGGCCAACGTCCTGACTTTC. Its translation is CASSLGSHSGANVLTF.

This chain uses TRBV28 with TRBJ1-5; 8 positions agree with TRBD1. The CDR3 runs to 15 residues. The germline V gene encodes CDR1 MDHEN and CDR2 SYDVKM. Trimming at V came to 6 bases and at J to 1 base, leaving 5 bases not matched to a gene. The CDR3 reads CASRFTGGSNQPQHF. CDR3 bases: TGTGCCAGCAGGTTCACAGGGGGGAGCAATCAGCCCCAGCATTTT.

The V and J genes are TRBV9 and TRBJ1-5, with D perhaps matching TRBD1 (5 bases). Germline values: CDR1 SGDLS, CDR2 YYNGEE. This CDR3 is built from 15 residues. Trimming shortened V by 4 bases and J by 9 bases, and 20 bases separated the two germline ends. This chain's CDR3 is CASSPSLGEGSPQHF. The CDR3 bases are TGTGCCAGCAGCCCCAGCTTAGGGGAGGGATCGCCCCAGCATTTT.

This chain connects TRBV7-9 to TRBJ2-1; D is undetermined. Germline V gives CDR1 SEHNR, CDR2 FQNEAQ (reference sequence). Trimming removed 1 base from V and 7 bases from J, with 8 bases in between. CDR3 length equals 13 residues. The CDR3 coding sequence is TGTGCCAGCAGCTTAGGGCTAGAGAATGAGCAGTTCTTC. Its translation: CASSLGLENEQFF.

The sample holds a few counts of this clone. The J gene is TRBJ1-5, the V gene TRBV25-1; 9 bases are a match to TRBD1. Germline trimming cut 6 bases from V and 3 bases from J; bases unmatched to any gene: 3. The CDR3 totals 14 residues. Germline V gene sequence: CDR1 MGHDK, CDR2 SYGVNS. The DNA for the CDR3 is TGTGCCAGCAGGGGACAGGGTCTCAATCAGCCCCAGCATTTT. Translated, it gives CASRGQGLNQPQHF.

J is TRBJ1-1 and V is TRBV19; possible D gene TRBD1, 5 bases. V was clipped by 5 bases and J by 1 base, with 14 bases between them. This CDR3 has 15 residues. CDR1 and CDR2 from the germline V gene are LNHDA and SQIVND (reference sequence). In DNA form, the CDR3 reads TGTGCCAGTAGTCACCCTCGAGGGACGAACACTGAAGCTTTCTTT. Translation gives CASSHPRGTNTEAFF.

This clone was recorded once. The chain is built from TRBV27 and TRBJ2-7; unclear D gene. Trimming stripped 5 bases from V and 0 bases from J, with 8 bases between. Germline CDR1 MNHEY, CDR2 SMNVEV (reference sequence). The CDR3 is made up of 13 amino acids. CDR3 loop: CASSGRISYEQYF. The CDR3 region has the DNA TGTGCCAGCAGTGGCAGGATCTCCTACGAGCAGTACTTC.

The rearrangement links TRBV7-8 to TRBJ1-1, with D tentatively TRBD1 (6 bases). In germline, CDR1 is SGHVS, CDR2 FQNEAQ. V was clipped by 5 bases and J by 4 bases, with 26 bases between them. CDR3 length: 18 amino acids. The CDR3 protein is CASSLLSGGGTVGTEAFF. In nucleotides, the CDR3 is TGTGCCAGCAGCCTACTATCGGGGGGCGGTACGGTGGGCACTGAAGCTTTCTTT.

The V call is TRBV9, the J call TRBJ2-7; 9 bases are shared with TRBD1. V dropped 4 bases and J dropped 4; count of bases not matched to a gene: 6. This CDR3 has 14 amino acids. Germline CDR1 is SGDLS and CDR2 is YYNGEE. DNA for the CDR3: TGTGCCAGCAGCATTGGGACAGGGATTTACGAGCAGTACTTC. Amino acids: CASSIGTGIYEQYF.

This clone appeared once. The gene calls are TRBV7-9 and TRBJ1-3; maybe TRBD1 (5 bases). The V end lost 5 bases, the J end lost 1 base, and 12 bases lay between the germline ends. CDR3 length equals 15 residues. Germline V gene lookup returns CDR1 SEHNR and CDR2 FQNEAQ (reference sequence). As DNA, the CDR3 is TGTGCCAGCAGCCCCACAGGCGGTTCTGGAAACACCATATATTTT. Its protein is CASSPTGGSGNTIYF. The entire variable domain, with the rest obtained from reference TRBV7-9 and TRBJ1-3, is as follows: DTGVSQNPRHKITKRGQNVTFRCDPISEHNRLYWYRQTLGQGPEFLTYFQNEAQLEKSRLLSDRFSAERPKGSFSTLEIQRTEQGDSAMYLCASSPTGGSGNTIYFGEGSWLTVV.

The chain links TRBV18 to TRBJ2-4, with a possible D match to TRBD1 (6 bases). From germline, CDR1 is KGHSH and CDR2 LQKENI. V was clipped by 5 bases and J by 6 bases, with 14 bases between them. This CDR3 contains 14 residues. The CDR3 reads CASSSERGTNIQYF. In DNA, the CDR3 is TGTGCCAGCTCATCGGAAAGGGGGACAAACATTCAGTACTTC.

This clone appeared a single time. The V gene is TRBV20-1, the J gene TRBJ2-4, with a weak D call TRBD2 (5 bases). This CDR3 region has 11 residues. Trimming stripped 0 bases from V and 9 bases from J, with 6 bases between. Germline values: CDR1 DFQATT, CDR2 SNEGSKA (reference sequence). The CDR3 region is CSAREGSIQYF. In DNA form, the CDR3 reads TGCAGTGCTAGAGAGGGGAGCATTCAGTACTTC.

The rearrangement uses TRBV25-1 and TRBJ2-2; TRBD1 matches 9 bases. After removal of 1 base from V and 4 bases from J, the junction contained 4 bases not matched to a gene. The germline V gene encodes CDR1 MGHDK and CDR2 SYGVNS. The CDR3 is made up of 16 amino acids. The CDR3 DNA reads as TGTGCCAGCAGTGAATCCAGGACAGGGGTCACCGGGGAGCTGTTTTTT. This sequence encodes CASSESRTGVTGELFF.

The chain uses TRBV5-4 and TRBJ2-7, with 10 bases lining up with TRBD2. Trimming removed 5 bases from V and 1 base from J; junction bases left unmatched: 6. Germline V gene sequence: CDR1 SGHNT, CDR2 YYREEE (reference sequence). The length of the CDR3 is 15 residues. Here the CDR3 reads CASRTIAGGSYEQYF. The CDR3 DNA is TGTGCCAGCAGGACAATAGCGGGAGGATCCTACGAGCAGTACTTC.

CDR3 residues: CASTNTYGYTF. CDR3 in DNA: TGTGCCAGCACCAACACCTATGGCTACACCTTC. This chain uses TRBV7-9 with TRBJ1-2; D unresolved. This CDR3 spans 11 amino acids. Germline CDR1 and CDR2: SEHNR and FQNEAQ (reference sequence). V was cut by 7 bases and J by 4 bases, with 7 bases left in between. The entire variable domain, with the rest obtained from reference TRBV7-9 and TRBJ1-2, is as follows: DTGVSQNPRHKITKRGQNVTFRCDPISEHNRLYWYRQTLGQGPEFLTYFQNEAQLEKSRLLSDRFSAERPKGSFSTLEIQRTEQGDSAMYLCASTNTYGYTFGSGTRLTVV.

Comment on this clone: Compared with germline, one end of the junction differs, possibly owing to a read error. This sequence joins TRBV27 and TRBJ2-7; possibly TRBD1 or TRBD2 for D (5 bases each). The CDR3 is 13 amino acids. Germline CDR1 is MNHEY and CDR2 is SMNVEV (reference sequence). The CDR3 is CASKIPGREGPHF. In DNA form, the CDR3 reads TGTGCCAGCAAAATCCCGGGACGAGAAGGCCCGCACTTC.

V is TRBV7-8 and J is TRBJ1-4; no clear D. From germline, CDR1 is SGHVS and CDR2 FQNEAQ. This CDR3 comprises 13 residues. V was trimmed by 4 bases and J by 8 bases, leaving 11 bases between them. CDR3 sequence reads: CASSSAGREKLFF. The CDR3 DNA follows: TGTGCCAGCAGCTCAGCTGGTCGAGAAAAACTGTTTTTT.

This chain links TRBV11-2 with TRBJ2-5; a possible D gene is TRBD2 (5 bases). The germline CDR1 and CDR2 sequences are SGHAT and FQNNGV. Trimming shortened V by 1 base and J by 2 bases, and 5 bases separated the two germline ends. This CDR3 is built from 13 residues. The CDR3 coding sequence is TGTGCCAGCAGCTTAGGACTACAAGAGACCCAGTACTTC. This encodes CASSLGLQETQYF.

This clone is a singleton in its sample. J is TRBJ1-5 and V is TRBV7-9; D gene uncertain. V was pared by 4 bases and J by 2 bases, with 12 bases between. The CDR3 length is 15 residues. Per germline, CDR1 SEHNR and CDR2 FQNEAQ (reference sequence). The CDR3, as DNA: TGTGCCAGCAGCTGGTCGGGGAGCGGCAATCAGCCCCAGCATTTT. Protein sequence: CASSWSGSGNQPQHF.

This clone was seen a single time. The chain recombines TRBV27 with TRBJ1-1; unclear D gene. The CDR3 has 17 residues. Germline V CDR1 and CDR2: MNHEY, SMNVEV (reference sequence). Trimming left V 7 bases short and J 0 bases short, with 21 bases between. CDR3 region: CASNRVFATYMNTEAFF. The CDR3 coding sequence is TGTGCCAGCAACCGGGTCTTCGCCACATACATGAACACTGAAGCTTTCTTT.